The clone carrying this T cell receptor beta chain was seen more than once but under ten times. TCRdb used MiXCR to reprocess the 5' RACE reads, holding one entry per CDR3 protein. The sample lists 110,000 or so distinct CDR3 sequences; roughly 19% were seen once. This sample is drawn from a study of human T cells and chemical hapten exposure. V shed 6 bases and J shed 2 bases, with 4 bases lying between them. This CDR3 contains 11 residues. CDR1 and CDR2 (germline): MGHRA, YSYEKL. From whole blood left unfractionated, total RNA was extracted. V and J are TRBV4-1 and TRBJ1-1; D remains ambiguous. The origin of this receptor is a human donor in good health. This CDR3 is CASSTNTEAFF. CDR3 DNA sequence: TGCGCCAGCAGTACAAACACTGAAGCTTTCTTT.